Below, 14 T cell receptor beta chains from the same sample are listed, as sequenced in a study of tumor-infiltrating lymphocytes in primary liver carcinoma. Reverse transcription of approximately 0.55 ug total RNA with a constant-region primer produced TCR beta cDNA. For TCR beta, libraries were produced by three nested multiplex PCR rounds using slightly modified ARM-PCR. In the first two PCR rounds, TRBV1-TRBV30 forward primers were paired with a C-beta reverse primer, and each round lasted roughly 10 cycles. TCRdb reprocessed the multiplex PCR reads via MiXCR and lists one record per CDR3 protein. The sample records about 96,000 distinct CDR3 sequences, less than 70% being singletons. Co-extraction yielded RNA and DNA from roughly 21-30 mg of unsorted bulk tissue. Sequenced material: tumor-adjacent normal liver tissue. The receptors derive from a man aged 40-49 years with primary liver carcinoma and hepatitis B virus infection.

The chain joins TRBV12-3 or TRBV12-4 to TRBJ1-5; no reliable D call. The V and J ends lost 6 bases and 6 bases respectively, with 12 bases between them. The CDR3 runs 13 residues. This chain's CDR3 is CASSADCSQPQHF. In DNA form, the CDR3 reads TGTGCCAGCAGCGCGGACTGCAGTCAGCCCCAGCATTTT.

Notes on this clonotype: At one boundary the junction diverges from the germline segment, which might be a read error. This chain links TRBV18 with TRBJ2-6; D is possibly TRBD1 (5 bases). The germline gives CDR1 KGHSH, CDR2 LQKENI. The CDR3 runs to 18 residues. CDR3 sequence: CASSPTDQAYSGANLLTF. In DNA, the CDR3 is TGTGCCAGCTCACCGACAGACCAGGCCTACTCTGGGGCCAACCTCCTGACTTTC.

A word on this clonotype: Being one base from a much bigger clone, this may be a read error. The chain employs TRBV10-3 and TRBJ2-1; 7 bases align to TRBD1. CDR3 length: 14 residues. The germline gives CDR1 ENHRY, CDR2 SYGVKD. The DNA of the CDR3 is TGTACCATCAGTGAGGGACAGAACCTCAATGAGCAGTTCTTC. This encodes CTISEGQNLNEQFF.

This clonotype was recorded at least ten times. V and J are TRBV6-1 and TRBJ2-3; TRBD1 matches 8 bases. The V and J ends lost 3 bases and 6 bases, in that order; junction bases with no gene match: 17. Germline values: CDR1 MNHNS, CDR2 SASEGT. CDR3 size: 18 residues. CDR3 sequence reads: CASSDGLGQGKWYDTQYF. The CDR3 nucleotides are TGTGCCAGCAGTGATGGCCTTGGACAGGGCAAATGGTACGATACGCAGTATTTT.

This clonotype is judged medium-sized (0.01 to 0.1%). The chain uses TRBV6-5 and TRBJ2-1; possibly TRBD1 or TRBD2 for D (5 bases each). Germline V gene sequence: CDR1 MNHEY, CDR2 SVGAGI. This CDR3 has 13 amino acids. Deletions cut 5 bases from V and 6 bases from J, with 11 bases between. The CDR3 region has the DNA TGTGCCAGCAGTACCCGGGGCGTCAATGAGCAGTTCTTC. Amino acids: CASSTRGVNEQFF.

Details on this clonotype: The junction shows a germline mismatch at one end, possibly a read error. Here the CDR3 DNA reads TGTGCCAGCAGCCATCACCGGGGTAGCAATCAACCCCAGCATTTT. Translation: CASSHHRGSNQPQHF. The chain links TRBV4-2 to TRBJ1-5; D call uncertain. Germline assignment: CDR1 LGHNA and CDR2 YNFKEQ. This CDR3 region has 15 residues.

In regard to this clonotype: The conserved closing phenylalanine or tryptophan is absent in this CDR3, likely reflecting a read error. In DNA, the CDR3 is TGTGCCAGCAGCTTAGACTTCGAGATACCCAGCTCCTACGAGCAGTACTAC. Its protein is CASSLDFEIPSSYEQYY. This sequence joins TRBV11-2 and TRBJ2-7; D gene unclear. This CDR3 is 17 amino acids long. Looked up from germline, CDR1 is SGHAT and CDR2 is FQNNGV. The V end lost 0 bases, the J end lost 0 bases, and 15 bases lay between the germline ends.

The chain carries TRBV7-8 and TRBJ2-2; D remains ambiguous. V lost 5 bases, J lost 0 bases, and 13 bases lay in between. CDR3 length: 16 residues. The V gene's germline CDR1 is SGHVS and CDR2 FQNEAQ. In nucleotides, the CDR3 is TGTGCCAGCAGCCCCCTTCGAGTACCGAACACCGGGGAGCTGTTTTTT. Amino acids: CASSPLRVPNTGELFF.

In this sample, this clonotype turned up many times. This rearrangement joins TRBV6-1 to TRBJ1-1; tentatively, D is TRBD1 (5 bases). Deletions cut 2 bases from V and 1 base from J, with 8 bases between. Germline V lookup: CDR1 MNHNS, CDR2 SASEGT. The CDR3 consists of 14 residues. The CDR3 region has the DNA TGTGCCAGCAGTGAACGGGGACGGAACACTGAAGCTTTCTTT. This gives the protein CASSERGRNTEAFF.

The chain links TRBV6-4 to TRBJ1-1; D ambiguous. The germline V and J ends were trimmed by 3 bases and 5 bases, with 10 bases remaining between them. Germline V gene sequence: CDR1 MRHNA, CDR2 SNTAGT. This CDR3 is 13 amino acids long. The chain's CDR3 is CASSERGETEAFF. In DNA form, the CDR3 reads TGTGCCAGCAGTGAGCGGGGTGAGACTGAAGCTTTCTTT.

Comment on this clonotype: The junction and the germline gene differ at one end; a read error may be behind it. The CDR3 here is CVSTSAGTEYEQYF. The DNA of the CDR3 is TGTGTCAGCACTTCAGCCGGGACAGAATACGAGCAGTACTTC. V usage is TRBV11-2 and J usage is TRBJ2-7; 7 nucleotides line up with TRBD1. This CDR3 has 14 residues. Germline CDR1 SGHAT, CDR2 FQNNGV.

With respect to this clonotype: The conserved final phenylalanine or tryptophan is absent from the CDR3, which likely points to a read error. V and J are TRBV29-1 and TRBJ2-7; 11 positions match TRBD1. The CDR3 is 15 amino acids. CDR1 is SQVTM and CDR2 is ANQGSEA in the germline V gene. The V and J ends lost 5 bases and 3 bases, in that order; junction bases with no gene match: 9. CDR3 sequence: CSVKLGDRGNYEQYL. Written as DNA, the CDR3 is TGCAGCGTTAAACTTGGGGACAGGGGGAACTACGAGCAGTACCTC.

As to this clonotype: One base away lies a much larger clone, so this may be a sequencing read error. The V gene is TRBV12-3 or TRBV12-4, the J gene TRBJ2-7; D might be TRBD1 (6 bases). Trimming shortened V by 2 bases and J by 0 bases, and 11 bases separated the two germline ends. This CDR3 is 15 amino acids long. CDR3 region: CASSLTGTLSYEQYF. CDR3 coding DNA: TGTGCCAGCAGTTTAACTGGGACACTCTCCTACGAGCAGTACTTC.

V and J are TRBV28 and TRBJ2-2; D uncertain. Germline V gives CDR1 MDHEN, CDR2 SYDVKM. This CDR3 has 17 residues. V lost 7 bases and J 5 bases, leaving 23 bases between the germline ends. CDR3 in DNA: TGTGCCAGCATCGTGTATGGTGGCGGTCTTGGGACCGGGGAGCTGTTTTTT. Translated: CASIVYGGGLGTGELFF.